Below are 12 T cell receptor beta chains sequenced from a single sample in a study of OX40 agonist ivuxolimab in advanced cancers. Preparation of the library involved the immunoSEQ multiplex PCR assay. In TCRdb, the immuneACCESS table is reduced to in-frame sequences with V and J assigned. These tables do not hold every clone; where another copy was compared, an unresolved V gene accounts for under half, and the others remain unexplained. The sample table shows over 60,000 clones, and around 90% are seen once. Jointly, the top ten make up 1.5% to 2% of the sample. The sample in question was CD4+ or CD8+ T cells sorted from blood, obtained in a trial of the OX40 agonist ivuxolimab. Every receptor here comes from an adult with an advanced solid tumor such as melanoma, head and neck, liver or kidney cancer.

CDR3 sequence (DNA): TGTGCCAGCAGCTTAGTTAGCACCGGGGAGCTGTTTTTT. Protein: CASSLVSTGELFF. The chain carries TRBV7-8 and TRBJ2-2, with no clear D. The CDR3 has 13 amino acids. The V end lost 1 base, the J end lost 4 bases, and 4 bases lay between the germline ends. CDR1 is SGHVS, CDR2 FQNEAQ, per germline.

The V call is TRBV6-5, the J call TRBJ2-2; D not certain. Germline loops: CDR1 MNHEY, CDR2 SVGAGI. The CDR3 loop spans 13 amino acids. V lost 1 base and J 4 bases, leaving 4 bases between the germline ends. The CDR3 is CASSYFSTGELFF. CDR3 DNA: TGTGCCAGCAGTTACTTCAGCACCGGGGAGCTGTTTTTT.

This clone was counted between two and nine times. The chain's CDR3 is CASSIKRDTEAFF. The DNA for the CDR3 is TGTGCCAGCAGTATAAAGAGGGACACTGAAGCTTTCTTT. This chain links TRBV28 with TRBJ1-1; D gene unclear. Germline CDR1 is MDHEN and CDR2 is SYDVKM. This CDR3 comprises 13 residues. The V end lost 5 bases, the J end lost 3 bases, and 10 bases lay between the germline ends.

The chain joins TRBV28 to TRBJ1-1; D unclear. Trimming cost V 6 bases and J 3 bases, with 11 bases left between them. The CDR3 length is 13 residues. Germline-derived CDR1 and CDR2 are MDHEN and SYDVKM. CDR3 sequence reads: CASRLNLDTEAFF. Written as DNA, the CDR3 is TGTGCCAGCAGACTTAACTTGGACACTGAAGCTTTCTTT.

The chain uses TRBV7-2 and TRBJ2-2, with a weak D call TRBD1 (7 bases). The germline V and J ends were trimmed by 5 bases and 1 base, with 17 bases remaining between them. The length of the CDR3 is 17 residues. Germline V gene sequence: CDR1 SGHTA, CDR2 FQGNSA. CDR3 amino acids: CASSRLGQGGNTGELFF. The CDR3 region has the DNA TGTGCCAGCAGCCGCCTTGGGCAGGGGGGGAACACCGGGGAGCTGTTTTTT.

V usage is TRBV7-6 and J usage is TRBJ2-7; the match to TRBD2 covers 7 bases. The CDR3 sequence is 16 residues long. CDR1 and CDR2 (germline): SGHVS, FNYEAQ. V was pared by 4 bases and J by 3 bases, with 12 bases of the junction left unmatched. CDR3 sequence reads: CASSSPNERGYYEQYF. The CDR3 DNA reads TGTGCCAGCAGCTCCCCTAATGAGCGGGGTTACTACGAGCAGTACTTC.

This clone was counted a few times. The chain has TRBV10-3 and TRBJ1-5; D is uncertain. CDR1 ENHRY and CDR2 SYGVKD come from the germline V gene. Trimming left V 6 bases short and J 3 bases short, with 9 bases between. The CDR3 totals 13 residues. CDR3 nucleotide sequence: TGTGCCATCAGAGGCACCCTCAATCAGCCCCAGCATTTT. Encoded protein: CAIRGTLNQPQHF.

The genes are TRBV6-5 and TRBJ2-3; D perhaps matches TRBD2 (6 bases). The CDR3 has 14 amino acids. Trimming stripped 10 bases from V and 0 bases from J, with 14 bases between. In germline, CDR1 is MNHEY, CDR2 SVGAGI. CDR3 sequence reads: CATRLATSTDTQYF. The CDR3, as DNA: TGTGCCACCAGGCTAGCGACCAGCACAGATACGCAGTATTTT.

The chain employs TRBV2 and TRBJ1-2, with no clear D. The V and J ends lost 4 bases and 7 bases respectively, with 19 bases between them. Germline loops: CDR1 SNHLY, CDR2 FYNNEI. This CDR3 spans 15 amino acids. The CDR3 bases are TGTGCCAGCAGTGGTCTGGGGAGAGGTACCCGTGGCTACACCTTC. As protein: CASSGLGRGTRGYTF.

As DNA, the CDR3 is TGTGCCAGCAGCCCAGGGCCTCAAGAGACCCAGTACTTC. Translation: CASSPGPQETQYF. This chain links TRBV11-2 with TRBJ2-5, with D perhaps TRBD1 (5 bases). Germline assignment: CDR1 SGHAT and CDR2 FQNNGV. The germline V and J ends were trimmed by 5 bases and 2 bases, with 9 bases remaining between them. The CDR3 is made up of 13 amino acids.

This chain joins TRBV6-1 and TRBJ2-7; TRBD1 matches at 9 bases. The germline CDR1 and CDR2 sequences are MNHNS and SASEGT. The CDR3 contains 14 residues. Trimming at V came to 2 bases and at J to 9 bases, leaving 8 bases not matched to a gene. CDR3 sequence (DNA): TGTGCCAGCAGTGAATGGGGACAGGGTATCTGGCAGTACTTC. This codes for CASSEWGQGIWQYF.

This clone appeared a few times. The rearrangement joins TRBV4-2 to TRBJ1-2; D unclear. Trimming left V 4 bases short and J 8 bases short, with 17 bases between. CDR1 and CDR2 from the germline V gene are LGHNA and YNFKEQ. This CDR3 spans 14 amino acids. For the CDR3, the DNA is TGTGCCAGCAGCCTCGGCGCCGCCGCTAGCGGCTACACCTTC. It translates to CASSLGAAASGYTF.